The T cell receptor beta chain under discussion was sequenced for a study of T cells in tuberculosis. CDR3 size: 15 residues. V shed 0 bases and J shed 3 bases, with 8 bases lying between them. The germline V gene has CDR1 LNHNV and CDR2 YYDKDF (reference sequence). TCRdb's copy holds only in-frame clones and misses some; the assay was immunoSEQ multiplex PCR. In the table there are roughly 92,000 clones, more than 75% of which are singletons. After thawing and overnight rest, PBMC were stained with GMM-loaded CD1B tetramer, viability dye and anti-CD3 for sorting. CD1B tetramers were loaded with Rhodococcus equi-derived C32 glucose monomycolate. Before cryopreservation, the sorted PBMC lost their CD14-expressing monocytes. Approximately 100,000 tetramer-negative cells were sorted from each donor.

The chain employs TRBV15 and TRBJ1-4, with D tentatively TRBD1 (5 bases). Sequenced: CD1b-GMM tetramer-negative cells sorted from PBMCs. The clonotype was recovered from an adult woman with latent tuberculosis. The DNA of the CDR3 is TGTGCCACCAGCAGAGATCGGGGGGCTAATGAAAAACTGTTTTTT. It yields the protein CATSRDRGANEKLFF. Looking up the rest from reference TRBV15 and TRBJ1-4 gives the full variable domain: DAMVIQNPRYQVTQFGKPVTLSCSQTLNHNVMYWYQQKSSQAPKLLFHYYDKDFNNEADTPDNFQSRRPNTSFCFLDIRSPGLGDTAMYLCATSRDRGANEKLFFGSGTQLSVL.